These T cell receptor beta chains were read from a single sample in a study of blood T cell repertoires in COVID-19. Here immunoSEQ multiplex PCR was the method, and the copy in TCRdb shows in-frame clones only, minus some. The sample has roughly 100,000 clones, roughly 85% seen once. The sample taken for sequencing was peripheral blood. These receptors were collected from a man between 45 and 60 years old in a cohort sampled during active COVID-19. CDR3s include the opening cysteine and the closing phenylalanine or tryptophan. A D gene is named only where the DNA matches it firmly. For some rows the clone size is stated as once, few or many, or as a class when expanded; others skip it.

V: TRBV19; J: TRBJ1-4; size: NA; D: NA; CDR3: CASSWAGDNEKLFF; DNA: TGTGCCAGTAGTTGGGCAGGGGATAATGAAAAACTGTTTTTT
V: TRBV7-2; J: TRBJ1-3; size: NA; D: TRBD1; CDR3: CASSGQAGGTIYF; DNA: TGTGCCAGCAGCGGACAGGCGGGCGGCACCATATATTTT
V: TRBV12-3/TRBV12-4; J: TRBJ1-1; size: NA; D: NA; CDR3: CASSFQGSTEAFF; DNA: TGTGCCAGCAGTTTCCAGGGTTCGACTGAAGCTTTCTTT
V: TRBV6-5; J: TRBJ2-3; size: NA; D: TRBD2; CDR3: CASSPSGTSTDTQYF; DNA: TGTGCCAGCAGTCCTAGCGGGACGAGCACAGATACGCAGTATTTT
V: TRBV6-5; J: TRBJ1-1; size: NA; D: NA; CDR3: CASKEGRPEAFF; DNA: TGTGCCAGCAAGGAGGGGAGGCCTGAAGCTTTCTTT
V: TRBV13; J: TRBJ1-5; size: NA; D: NA; CDR3: CASRLSISNQPQHF; DNA: TGTGCCAGCAGATTGTCAATTAGCAATCAGCCCCAGCATTTT
V: TRBV12-5; J: TRBJ2-3; size: NA; D: TRBD2; CDR3: CATSGASGGASTQYF; DNA: TGTGCTACCTCGGGAGCTAGCGGGGGGGCCAGTACGCAGTATTTT
V: TRBV6-2/TRBV6-3; J: TRBJ2-1; size: NA; D: TRBD2; CDR3: CASSYSGRLASNEQFF; DNA: TGTGCCAGCAGTTACTCGGGGAGACTAGCTAGTAATGAGCAGTTCTTC
V: TRBV7-2; J: TRBJ2-5; size: NA; D: NA; CDR3: CASSLSGTQYF; DNA: TGTGCCAGCAGCTTGTCGGGGACCCAGTACTTC
V: TRBV5-1; J: TRBJ2-1; size: once; D: NA; CDR3: CASSEANTGQFF; DNA: TGCGCCAGCAGTGAAGCTAATACTGGGCAGTTCTTC
V: TRBV5-1; J: TRBJ2-7; size: NA; D: TRBD1; CDR3: CASSSQGKGQYF; DNA: TGCGCCAGCAGCTCACAGGGGAAAGGGCAGTACTTC